Each of the 30 T cell receptor beta chains below was sequenced from the same sample in a study of T cells expressing NK-cell markers (dated by TCRdb to the early 2020s). The library was generated by 5' RACE. Data came from an Illumina HiSeq 2000. The reads, reprocessed by TCRdb, yield one row per CDR3 protein sequence and no DNA. This sample's records show 140,000 or so distinct CDR3 sequences. Around 12% of the sample comes from the top ten. Sequences were obtained from blood T cells: a sorted CD56 or NKG2C T cell subset, CD4+ or CD8+ T cells, or bulk PBMC T cells (not recorded which). The receptors originated from a man aged 18 to 29 in good health. Donor details come from another sample of the same person, matched by shared clones.

The V and J genes are TRBV2 and TRBJ2-5; as DNA is missing, the TRBD2 call by TCRdb cannot be tested. The CDR3 consists of 18 residues. The V gene's germline CDR1 is SNHLY and CDR2 FYNNEI. CDR3 in amino acids: CASSGFPGTSGGKETQYF. Drawing the rest from reference TRBV2 and TRBJ2-5, the complete variable domain is EPEVTQTPSHQVTQMGQEVILRCVPISNHLYFYWYRQILGQKVEFLVSFYNNEISEKSEIFDDQFSVERPDGSNFTLKIRSTKLEDSAMYFCASSGFPGTSGGKETQYFGPGTRLLVL.

The chain employs TRBV19 and TRBJ1-5. This CDR3 has 18 residues. The V gene's germline CDR1 is LNHDA and CDR2 SQIVND (reference sequence). The CDR3 reads CASLPGTAAWGSNQPQHF.

The genes are TRBV12-3 or TRBV12-4 and TRBJ2-3; as DNA is missing, the TRBD2 call by TCRdb cannot be tested. This CDR3 region has 19 residues. The CDR3 region is CASSPGTSGRDQFTDTQYF.

The gene calls are TRBV13 and TRBJ1-5. This CDR3 has 15 amino acids. Per germline, CDR1 PRHDT and CDR2 FYEKMQ (reference sequence). CDR3 residues: CASSLGGTSNQPQHF.

V is TRBV23-1 and J is TRBJ1-4; TCRdb's D call, TRBD1, is unchecked because there is no DNA. TRBV23-1 belongs to the ORF category, with a function that is uncertain. The CDR3 totals 19 residues. The CDR3 loop reads CASSQFFNPTGHRNEKLFF.

This chain uses TRBV9 with TRBJ2-1. Germline CDR1 is SGDLS and CDR2 is YYNGEE. This CDR3 region has 13 residues. CDR3 in amino acids: CASSVGLLVEQFF.

The CDR3 region is CASQRTRDPYNEQFF. This chain uses TRBV27 with TRBJ2-1; TCRdb picks TRBD1, but there is no DNA to check that call. The germline CDR1 and CDR2 sequences are MNHEY and SMNVEV (reference sequence). The CDR3 contains 15 residues.

The chain combines TRBV10-3 with TRBJ2-1. Germline lookup yields CDR1 ENHRY and CDR2 SYGVKD. This CDR3 is built from 16 residues. The chain's CDR3 is CAISESSRQENNEQFF.

The chain employs TRBV18 and TRBJ1-5; TCRdb proposes TRBD1, but this gene call is untestable without DNA. This CDR3 is built from 15 residues. Per germline, CDR1 KGHSH and CDR2 LQKENI. CDR3 region: CASSPGQGVAQPQHF.

This chain uses TRBV20-1 with TRBJ2-5; the D call of TRBD2 rests on TCRdb alone, since no DNA is present to check it. CDR1 DFQATT and CDR2 SNEGSKA come from the germline V gene (reference sequence). CDR3 length: 16 amino acids. The CDR3 here is CSASYLGLAVQETQYF.

CDR3 sequence: CASSLGGESTDTQYF. The chain links TRBV7-9 to TRBJ2-3; there is no DNA to check the TCRdb D call of TRBD2. Germline V gene sequence: CDR1 SEHNR, CDR2 FQNEAQ (reference sequence). The CDR3 loop spans 15 amino acids.

The chain joins TRBV12-3 or TRBV12-4 to TRBJ2-3; there is no DNA to check the TCRdb D call of TRBD1. This CDR3 is 16 amino acids long. The CDR3 loop reads CASSPRQGPKTDTQYF.

The chain combines TRBV7-6 with TRBJ2-2. The germline V gene has CDR1 SGHVS and CDR2 FNYEAQ. The CDR3 has 11 residues. This chain's CDR3 is CASAYTGELFF.

This chain connects TRBV5-1 to TRBJ2-5; TCRdb proposes TRBD1, but this gene call is untestable without DNA. Looked up from germline, CDR1 is SGHRS and CDR2 is YFSETQ. This CDR3 spans 15 amino acids. CDR3 region: CASSSTRGLQETQYF. The whole variable domain, filled in from reference TRBV5-1 and TRBJ2-5, reads KAGVTQTPRYLIKTRGQQVTLSCSPISGHRSVSWYQQTPGQGLQFLFEYFSETQRNKGNFPGRFSGRQFSNSRSEMNVSTLELGDSALYLCASSSTRGLQETQYFGPGTRLLVL.

The chain joins TRBV11-2 to TRBJ2-1; lacking DNA, the TRBD2 call made by TCRdb goes unchecked. This CDR3 comprises 16 residues. Germline V gene sequence: CDR1 SGHAT, CDR2 FQNNGV. The chain's CDR3 is CASSYLLAGIYNEQFF.

This sequence joins TRBV7-8 and TRBJ2-1; TCRdb proposes TRBD1, but this gene call is untestable without DNA. Germline CDR1 and CDR2: SGHVS and FQNEAQ. The CDR3 sequence is 17 residues long. The CDR3: CASSLSSVTGGYDEQFF.

J is TRBJ2-7 and V is TRBV18. The CDR3 is 14 amino acids. Germline V gene lookup returns CDR1 KGHSH and CDR2 LQKENI. The CDR3 loop reads CASSPQPGSYEQYF.

This chain uses TRBV10-3 with TRBJ2-3; TCRdb selects TRBD1, and the lack of DNA leaves this call unchecked. Germline CDR1 and CDR2: ENHRY and SYGVKD. The CDR3 is 14 residues long. The chain's CDR3 is CAISESGGLNTQYF.

J is TRBJ2-4 and V is TRBV10-2; with no DNA, the TCRdb D assignment of TRBD1 cannot be verified. CDR3 size: 15 residues. Per germline, CDR1 WSHSY and CDR2 SAAADI. CDR3 in amino acids: CASSAGTPAKNIQYF.

The chain couples TRBV5-6 to TRBJ1-1; TCRdb names TRBD1, which stays unverified in the absence of DNA. CDR3 length: 13 amino acids. In germline, CDR1 is SGHDT, CDR2 YYEEEE. The chain's CDR3 is CASSTGQNTEAFF.

This CDR3 is CASSFFDSSNTGELFF. This chain joins TRBV4-2 and TRBJ2-2; absent DNA, TCRdb's TRBD1 call cannot be checked. CDR1 LGHNA and CDR2 YNFKEQ come from the germline V gene. The CDR3 is 16 amino acids.

The chain couples TRBV6-5 to TRBJ2-3; without DNA, the TCRdb call of TRBD2 cannot be checked. This CDR3 region has 15 residues. The germline V gene encodes CDR1 MNHEY and CDR2 SVGAGI. The CDR3 here is CASSSVREPTDTQYF.

The chain links TRBV5-1 to TRBJ2-7; TCRdb reports TRBD2, a call that lacks DNA to check it against. The germline V gene has CDR1 SGHRS and CDR2 YFSETQ. The CDR3 totals 15 residues. The CDR3: CASSLTSGASYEQYF.

The rearrangement uses TRBV29-1 and TRBJ2-1; the TCRdb D gene call, TRBD1, has no DNA to confirm it. The CDR3 is 12 residues long. CDR1 and CDR2 (germline): SQVTM, ANQGSEA. CDR3 residues: CSVLSRGGEQFF.

This sequence joins TRBV12-3 or TRBV12-4 and TRBJ2-1; no DNA is available, so the TRBD2 call from TCRdb remains unchecked. The CDR3 covers 13 residues. Here the CDR3 reads CASTSGSSDEQFF.

The chain joins TRBV29-1 to TRBJ2-7. The CDR3 totals 11 residues. Germline CDR1 is SQVTM and CDR2 is ANQGSEA. The CDR3 loop reads CSVESDYEQYF.

The chain has TRBV2 and TRBJ2-4; TCRdb picks TRBD2, but there is no DNA to check that call. Germline V lookup: CDR1 SNHLY, CDR2 FYNNEI. The CDR3 length is 14 residues. Here the CDR3 reads CASSEVVGRNIQYF.

J is TRBJ2-7 and V is TRBV29-1; as DNA is missing, the TRBD2 call by TCRdb cannot be tested. CDR3 length equals 13 residues. Germline CDR1 and CDR2: SQVTM and ANQGSEA. Here the CDR3 reads CSATGWGGVEQYF.

This sequence joins TRBV6-1 and TRBJ1-1. The CDR3 sequence is 15 residues long. Per the germline V gene, CDR1 is MNHNS and CDR2 is SASEGT. This chain's CDR3 is CASRAREGALPEAFF.

The chain uses TRBV5-1 and TRBJ2-7; the TCRdb call, TRBD1, lacks DNA for checking. CDR1 SGHRS and CDR2 YFSETQ come from the germline V gene. The CDR3 is made up of 15 amino acids. The CDR3 reads CASSEGQGIRYEQYF.